The sample holds a few counts of the clone carrying this T cell receptor beta chain. Its antigen remains unidentified. V shed 8 bases, J shed 8 bases, and the junction held 15 bases outside the gene matches. Germline V gene lookup returns CDR1 SGDLS and CDR2 YYNGEE. The CDR3 is 15 amino acids. Indicated time point: patch test 3, about 24 weeks after DPC sensitization. The sample's treatment: therapeutic diphenylcyclopropenone sensitization with weekly scalp DPC. The data stem from a study of human T cells and chemical hapten exposure. Across the whole study: Alopecia universalis, totalis or areata was present in patients who were mostly female.

Unique molecular identifiers were linked by the library to individual cDNA molecules. Each CDR3 protein is one row after TCRdb ran MiXCR on the RACE reads. The sample has some 89,000 distinct CDR3 sequences, 27% seen once. The study's findings and limits: Donors were affected by alopecia, so their immune reaction might vary from that of healthy individuals.

The clonotype was recovered from a man aged 35 to 55 with alopecia areata. Some clones in this sample may be carry-over from other donors' samples. Sequences were derived from whole blood, sampled in connection with sensitization to the hapten diphenylcyclopropenone (DPC). The chain joins TRBV9 to TRBJ2-1; 8 bases match TRBD1. The CDR3 region is CASRRGQANSDEQFF. CDR3 nucleotides: TGTGCCAGTCGGCGGGGACAGGCTAATTCGGATGAGCAGTTCTTC.